Listed below are T cell receptor beta chains from one sample, sequenced in a study of cytomegalovirus exposure and HLA in healthy donors. Libraries were prepared by immunoSEQ multiplex PCR; TCRdb keeps only in-frame clonotypes and omits some of them. Counted here are 60,000 to 80,000 clones, 70% to 90% occurring once; the ten biggest clones make up about 3%. Sequenced sample: PBMCs. Receptors originate from a man aged 25-40 years in good health and CMV-seronegative. The CDR3 runs from the conserved cysteine through the conserved F or W. D genes are given only for firm matches. Where a row states a size, it is once, few, many or the class of an expanded clone; other rows omit it.

CDR3aa	CDR3nt	v_gene	abundance	d_gene	j_gene
CASRAQGFTDTQYF	TGTGCCAGCAGGGCACAGGGATTCACAGATACGCAGTATTTT	TRBV6-5	.	.	TRBJ2-3
CASSWGGGMENEQFF	TGTGCCAGCAGCTGGGGCGGAGGGATGGAGAATGAGCAGTTCTTC	TRBV7-8	.	.	TRBJ2-1
CASSVDRSQETQYF	TGTGCCAGCAGCGTTGACAGGAGCCAAGAGACCCAGTACTTC	TRBV9	.	.	TRBJ2-5
CASSLGGDWGYEQYF	TGTGCCAGCAGCCTAGGAGGGGACTGGGGCTACGAGCAGTACTTC	TRBV5-5	.	.	TRBJ2-7
CATSPADSSTDTQYF	TGTGCCACCAGCCCCGCGGATAGTAGCACAGATACGCAGTATTTT	TRBV15	.	.	TRBJ2-3
CASSPLGLAGGTTGELFF	TGTGCCAGCAGTCCCCTGGGACTAGCGGGGGGGACCACCGGGGAGCTGTTTTTT	TRBV27	.	TRBD2	TRBJ2-2
CASSSTGRSNYGYTF	TGTGCCAGCAGCTCAACAGGACGTTCTAACTATGGCTACACCTTC	TRBV7-9	.	.	TRBJ1-2
CASSIQPNTEAFF	TGTGCCAGCAGCATACAGCCGAACACTGAAGCTTTCTTT	TRBV11-2	few	.	TRBJ1-1
CAIQGDTEAFF	TGTGCCATTCAAGGGGACACTGAAGCTTTCTTT	TRBV10-3	.	.	TRBJ1-1
CASSLTGNSYNEQFF	TGTGCCAGCAGCTTGACAGGGAACTCCTACAATGAGCAGTTCTTC	TRBV7-3	.	TRBD1	TRBJ2-1
CASSKGEGKPQHF	TGTGCCAGCTCAAAGGGGGAAGGGAAGCCCCAGCATTTT	TRBV18	.	.	TRBJ1-5
CASSPRQGMNEKLFF	TGTGCCAGCAGTCCCCGACAGGGTATGAATGAAAAACTGTTTTTT	TRBV25-1	.	TRBD1	TRBJ1-4
CASSPLGQGKVTF	TGCGCCAGCAGCCCGCTTGGACAGGGGAAAGTCACCTTC	TRBV5-1	few	TRBD1	TRBJ1-2
CASSLWPEQETQYF	TGTGCCAGCAGTTTATGGCCAGAACAAGAGACCCAGTACTTC	TRBV28	.	.	TRBJ2-5
CASKGTPAGLETQYF	TGTGCCAGCAAGGGAACTCCGGCGGGTTTGGAGACCCAGTACTTC	TRBV6-6	.	.	TRBJ2-5
CASSPKTGQPQHF	TGTGCCAGCAGTCCCAAGACGGGTCAGCCCCAGCATTTT	TRBV27	.	.	TRBJ1-5
CASSLDTTWYQETQYF	TGTGCCAGCAGCTTGGATACTACTTGGTACCAAGAGACCCAGTACTTC	TRBV5-4	.	.	TRBJ2-5
CASSLSRWKRGTGELFF	TGTGCCAGCAGCTTATCCCGGTGGAAACGAGGGACCGGGGAGCTGTTTTTT	TRBV11-2	few	.	TRBJ2-2
CATREDTQYF	TGTGCCACCCGCGAGGATACGCAGTATTTT	TRBV10-3	.	.	TRBJ2-3
CASRQQGAINQPQHF	TGTGCCAGCAGACAACAGGGGGCGATCAATCAGCCCCAGCATTTT	TRBV6-5	few	TRBD1	TRBJ1-5